Following are 27 T cell receptor beta chains from one sample sequenced in a study of control samples from healthy donors and cancer patients. The assay was immunoSEQ multiplex PCR, and TCRdb's table has in-frame clones only and misses some. The sample shows 400,000 to 450,000 clones, 75% to 95% of them seen only once. Sequencing input: PBMCs. All receptors come from a man aged 35-49 years with head and neck cancer.

The genes are TRBV5-4 and TRBJ2-7; maybe TRBD2 (6 bases). CDR1 and CDR2 (germline): SGHNT, YYREEE (reference sequence). The CDR3 totals 15 residues. Trimming stripped 0 bases from V and 1 base from J, with 11 bases between. The CDR3 DNA sequence: TGTGCCAGCAGCTTGGGGGGACTGATATCCTACGAGCAGTACTTC. Its protein is CASSLGGLISYEQYF.

The gene calls are TRBV5-1 and TRBJ2-7, with D possibly TRBD2 on 6 matching bases. Germline-derived CDR1 and CDR2 are SGHRS and YFSETQ. The CDR3 has 15 amino acids. V was clipped by 3 bases and J by 2 bases, with 15 bases between them. The CDR3 is CASSSNRDSPYEQYF. The DNA of the CDR3 is TGCGCCAGCAGCTCCAACCGGGACTCACCCTACGAGCAGTACTTC. Drawing the rest from reference TRBV5-1 and TRBJ2-7, the complete variable domain is KAGVTQTPRYLIKTRGQQVTLSCSPISGHRSVSWYQQTPGQGLQFLFEYFSETQRNKGNFPGRFSGRQFSNSRSEMNVSTLELGDSALYLCASSSNRDSPYEQYFGPGTRLTVT.

This clone was seen only once. This rearrangement joins TRBV29-1 to TRBJ2-2, with TRBD1 as a possible D gene (6 bases). The CDR3 consists of 14 residues. Germline lookup yields CDR1 SQVTM and CDR2 ANQGSEA. V was pared by 6 bases and J by 1 base, with 12 bases between. The CDR3 bases are TGCAGCGTGGACGGGACAAGGAACACCGGGGAGCTGTTTTTT. Translating gives CSVDGTRNTGELFF.

This chain uses TRBV9 with TRBJ1-2; 9 nucleotides agree with TRBD1. The V gene's germline CDR1 is SGDLS and CDR2 YYNGEE. Trimming took 3 bases from V and 8 from J; bases not matched to a gene: 8. The CDR3 totals 14 residues. CDR3 region: CASSEVGTGKGYTF. The CDR3 nucleotides read TGTGCCAGCAGCGAAGTGGGGACAGGGAAGGGCTACACCTTC. The variable domain in full, with the rest retrieved from reference TRBV9 and TRBJ1-2, is DSGVTQTPKHLITATGQRVTLRCSPRSGDLSVYWYQQSLDQGLQFLIQYYNGEERAKGNILERFSAQQFPDLHSELNLSSLELGDSALYFCASSEVGTGKGYTFGSGTRLTVV.

The V and J genes are TRBV6-1 and TRBJ2-3, with 7 nucleotides matching TRBD1. Germline CDR1 is MNHNS and CDR2 is SASEGT. J gave up 2 bases and V 4 bases, and 3 bases lay outside the gene matches. This CDR3 is 14 amino acids long. The CDR3 bases are TGTGCCAGCAGTGTAGACAGGGCCACAGATACGCAGTATTTT. It encodes CASSVDRATDTQYF.

This clone was observed a single time. This chain joins TRBV18 and TRBJ2-7; D unclear. Germline V gene data show CDR1 as KGHSH and CDR2 as LQKENI. This CDR3 is 14 amino acids long. V shed 0 bases and J shed 4 bases, with 10 bases lying between them. The CDR3 coding sequence is TGTGCCAGCTCACCACCCCCAGGCAGGTACGAGCAGTACTTC. Its protein product is CASSPPPGRYEQYF.

The chain uses TRBV25-1 and TRBJ2-2; D gene ambiguous. The CDR3 covers 16 residues. V lost 1 base and J 4 bases, leaving 13 bases between the germline ends. Germline V gene data show CDR1 as MGHDK and CDR2 as SYGVNS. The CDR3 sequence: CASSELPGLSTGELFF. For the CDR3, the DNA is TGTGCCAGCAGTGAATTACCCGGGTTGAGCACCGGGGAGCTGTTTTTT.

The chain joins TRBV30 to TRBJ1-5, with a weak D call TRBD1 (5 bases). The CDR3 runs 15 residues. Germline V CDR1 and CDR2: GTSNPN, SVGIG (reference sequence). Between the trimmed V and J ends, which lost 3 bases and 1 base, there was a span of 13 bases. This CDR3 reads CAWSEGTVSNQPQHF. CDR3 sequence (DNA): TGTGCCTGGAGCGAAGGGACGGTAAGCAATCAGCCCCAGCATTTT.

This chain joins TRBV10-2 and TRBJ2-7, with a tentative D call TRBD2 (5 bases). Looked up from germline, CDR1 is WSHSY and CDR2 is SAAADI. This CDR3 has 12 amino acids. V lost 5 bases and J lost 3, with 8 bases in between. CDR3 sequence: CASSSSFYEQYF. The CDR3 DNA follows: TGCGCCAGCAGTTCTAGCTTCTACGAGCAGTACTTC.

J is TRBJ2-3 and V is TRBV15; D possibly corresponds to TRBD1 (6 bases). CDR3 length: 15 amino acids. V was shortened by 4 bases and J by 4 bases, with 15 bases between the two germline ends. The germline CDR1 and CDR2 sequences are LNHNV and YYDKDF (reference sequence). The CDR3 spells CATSTSVGAADTQYF. Written as DNA, the CDR3 is TGTGCCACCAGCACCTCAGTGGGGGCGGCAGATACGCAGTATTTT.

To note about this clone: Other DNA sequences in the same sample also yield this CDR3. The chain joins TRBV24-1 to TRBJ2-5; D remains ambiguous. The CDR3 is made up of 11 amino acids. Per the germline V gene, CDR1 is KGHDR and CDR2 is SFDVKD. V lost 4 bases to trimming and J lost 4 bases, with 3 bases between them. CDR3 residues: CATSDLETQYF. Written as DNA, the CDR3 is TGTGCCACCAGTGACTTAGAGACCCAGTACTTC.

CDR3 loop: CASSFGLVSYNEQFF. In DNA, the CDR3 is TGTGCCAGCAGCTTTGGGCTAGTGTCCTACAATGAGCAGTTCTTC. The chain combines TRBV11-2 with TRBJ2-1, with no clear D. The CDR3 runs 15 residues. V was clipped by 3 bases and J by 1 base, with 10 bases between them. Per the germline V gene, CDR1 is SGHAT and CDR2 is FQNNGV.

V and J are TRBV12-3 or TRBV12-4 and TRBJ1-4; 8 positions agree with TRBD1. The V gene end was trimmed by 4 bases and the J gene end by 12 bases; junction bases not matched to a gene: 7. The CDR3 loop spans 13 amino acids. The CDR3, as DNA: TGTGCCAGCAGTTGGACTGACAGGGGCCAACTGTTTTTT. This sequence encodes CASSWTDRGQLFF.

The chain carries TRBV29-1 and TRBJ2-2; 8 bases line up with TRBD1. The ends lost 6 bases at V and 4 bases at J; junction bases unmatched: 7. The CDR3 is made up of 14 amino acids. CDR1 and CDR2 (germline): SQVTM, ANQGSEA. The CDR3 DNA follows: TGCAGCGTCCGCGGACAGGGACGCACCGGGGAGCTGTTTTTT. It is translated as CSVRGQGRTGELFF.

The rearrangement joins TRBV7-8 to TRBJ1-1, with 8 bases matching TRBD1. Germline CDR1 SGHVS, CDR2 FQNEAQ. This CDR3 spans 15 amino acids. V trimming: 1 base; J trimming: 4 bases; junction bases outside the gene matches: 5. The CDR3 DNA reads TGTGCCAGCAGCTTAGTCGCAGGGGGCTTCACTGAAGCTTTCTTT. Translated, it gives CASSLVAGGFTEAFF. Using reference TRBV7-8 and TRBJ1-1 for the parts outside the CDR3, the full variable domain is GAGVSQSPRYKVAKRGQDVALRCDPISGHVSLFWYQQALGQGPEFLTYFQNEAQLDKSGLPSDRFFAERPEGSVSTLKIQRTQQEDSAVYLCASSLVAGGFTEAFFGQGTRLTVV.

CDR3 DNA sequence: TGTGCCAGCAATTCAGTGTTTACACAGGGGGGAGAGACCCAGTACTTC. It translates to CASNSVFTQGGETQYF. The rearrangement links TRBV2 to TRBJ2-5, with 8 bases lining up with TRBD1. Germline trimming cut 7 bases from V and 4 bases from J; bases unmatched to any gene: 14. Looked up from germline, CDR1 is SNHLY and CDR2 is FYNNEI. The CDR3 loop spans 16 amino acids.

The chain joins TRBV9 to TRBJ2-7; tentatively, D is TRBD1 (5 bases). Germline V gene lookup returns CDR1 SGDLS and CDR2 YYNGEE. Trimming took 0 bases from V and 3 from J, leaving 13 bases between them. This CDR3 spans 15 amino acids. The CDR3 sequence: CASSVGGDSLYEQYF. In DNA form, the CDR3 reads TGTGCCAGCAGCGTAGGAGGCGACAGCCTCTACGAGCAGTACTTC.

V usage is TRBV30 and J usage is TRBJ2-7, with 7 nucleotides matching TRBD2. Germline CDR1 GTSNPN, CDR2 SVGIG (reference sequence). J was trimmed by 9 bases and V by 4 bases; bases with no gene match: 21. The CDR3 consists of 16 residues. This CDR3 is CAWTAKQTSHTIGQYF. For the CDR3, the DNA is TGTGCCTGGACCGCAAAACAGACTAGCCACACAATAGGGCAGTACTTC.

The chain carries TRBV5-1 and TRBJ2-3; D not certain. The germline gives CDR1 SGHRS, CDR2 YFSETQ. V lost 7 bases to trimming and J lost 2 bases, with 11 bases between them. This CDR3 is built from 13 residues. The CDR3 is CASEVGYTDTQYF. CDR3 sequence (DNA): TGCGCCAGCGAAGTCGGGTACACAGATACGCAGTATTTT.

The rearrangement uses TRBV11-2 and TRBJ2-1; 8 nucleotides line up with TRBD2. Germline CDR1 and CDR2: SGHAT and FQNNGV. This CDR3 comprises 16 residues. The V gene end was trimmed by 1 base and the J gene end by 4 bases; junction bases not matched to a gene: 6. The CDR3, as DNA: TGTGCCAGCAGCTTAGCCCCTGCGGGAGGTTACAATGAGCAGTTCTTC. It specifies CASSLAPAGGYNEQFF.

The gene calls are TRBV10-2 and TRBJ1-5; D uncertain. This CDR3 is built from 13 residues. Trimming removed 7 bases at V and 2 bases at J, with 9 bases between. Per germline, CDR1 WSHSY and CDR2 SAAADI. In nucleotides, the CDR3 is TGCGCCAGCACTGATAGGGGCAATCAGCCCCAGCATTTT. The encoded protein is CASTDRGNQPQHF.

About this clone itself: The sample contains more than one DNA sequence encoding this CDR3. The J gene is TRBJ2-3, the V gene TRBV7-2; D is undetermined. With 1 base removed from V and 6 bases from J, the gap between germline ends came to 5 bases. This CDR3 comprises 12 residues. From germline, CDR1 is SGHTA and CDR2 FQGNSA. The CDR3 coding sequence is TGTGCCAGCAGCTTAGTGGGGGATACGCAGTATTTT. Its translation is CASSLVGDTQYF.

The CDR3 region is CASSQATGGLNQPQHF. DNA for the CDR3: TGTGCCAGCTCACAGGCGACAGGGGGTCTCAATCAGCCCCAGCATTTT. V gene TRBV18 combines with J gene TRBJ1-5, with 9 nucleotides matching TRBD1. J gave up 3 bases and V 4 bases, and 7 bases lay outside the gene matches. Germline CDR1 and CDR2: KGHSH and LQKENI. The CDR3 is 16 residues long.

V gene TRBV3-1 (or the pseudogene TRBV3-2) combines with J gene TRBJ2-7, with TRBD1 identical over 7 bases. Trimming cost V 4 bases and J 3 bases; bases outside gene matches: 9. This CDR3 has 15 amino acids. Germline CDR1 is LGHDT and CDR2 is YNNKEL (reference sequence). CDR3 DNA sequence: TGTGCCAGCAGCCCTGGGACAGTCGGAGACTACGAGCAGTACTTC. This translates into CASSPGTVGDYEQYF.

V is TRBV6-5 and J is TRBJ2-2, with a tentative D call TRBD1 (7 bases). Between the trimmed V and J ends, which lost 7 bases and 5 bases, there was a span of 11 bases. This CDR3 contains 13 residues. Germline-derived CDR1 and CDR2 are MNHEY and SVGAGI. The CDR3 DNA follows: TGTGCCAGCACGGCAGGGGGGACCGGGGAGCTGTTTTTT. Encoded protein: CASTAGGTGELFF.

In this sample, this clone turned up once. This chain uses TRBV30 with TRBJ1-6, with a possible D match to TRBD1 (6 bases). The germline V and J ends were trimmed by 7 bases and 7 bases, with 17 bases remaining between them. The length of the CDR3 is 14 residues. Looked up from germline, CDR1 is GTSNPN and CDR2 is SVGIG (reference sequence). The CDR3 nucleotides read TGTGCCTATTTGAGGGGGAGGCGAAATTCACCCCTCCACTTT. Residues: CAYLRGRRNSPLHF.

V and J are TRBV7-9 and TRBJ1-1; the match to TRBD1 covers 7 bases. Germline CDR1 reads SEHNR; CDR2 reads FQNEAQ (reference sequence). V lost 5 bases, J lost 1 base, and 4 bases stayed unmatched. CDR3 length: 14 residues. The CDR3 reads CASSTRDRNTEAFF. CDR3 in DNA: TGTGCCAGCAGCACGCGGGACAGGAACACTGAAGCTTTCTTT. The full variable domain, its missing parts supplied by reference TRBV7-9 and TRBJ1-1, is DTGVSQNPRHKITKRGQNVTFRCDPISEHNRLYWYRQTLGQGPEFLTYFQNEAQLEKSRLLSDRFSAERPKGSFSTLEIQRTEQGDSAMYLCASSTRDRNTEAFFGQGTRLTVV.